This T cell receptor (beta chain) was found in a study of vaccination effects on CD4 cells after COVID-19. Study-wide findings and caveats: At late timepoints after vaccination, vaccine- and infection-induced clones shrank markedly.

Antigen-specific CD4+ T cells were expanded (with viral peptide pools) by the ViraFEST assay ahead of sequencing. Once cultured for roughly nine days, the cells underwent separation to obtain CD4+ T cells. Each participant was administered two doses of either the BNT162b2 or the mRNA-1273 vaccine. Cultures got half-medium changes with IL-2 on days 3 and 7. Here immunoSEQ multiplex PCR was the method, and the copy in TCRdb shows in-frame clones only, minus some. The table shows some 68,000 clones, with about 80% occurring only once. About this clone: Its antigen is undetermined.

Trimming shortened V by 1 base and J by 4 bases, and 11 bases separated the two germline ends. The length of the CDR3 is 14 residues. CDR1 is SGHVS, CDR2 FQNEAQ, per germline. The gene calls are TRBV7-8 and TRBJ2-7, with D tentatively TRBD2 (5 bases). This material consisted of CD4+ T cells from PBMCs cultured with HCoV-229E spike peptides, taken after COVID-19 vaccination. The TCR comes from a human donor who received a COVID-19 vaccine. The chain's CDR3 is CASSLDQRGYEQYV. CDR3 DNA: TGTGCCAGCAGCTTAGACCAAAGAGGGTACGAGCAGTACGTC.